This is a list of T cell receptor beta chains from one sample in a study of cytomegalovirus exposure and HLA in healthy donors. Repertoires were generated with immunoSEQ multiplex PCR, while TCRdb's copy carries only in-frame clones and drops some. The table includes some 110,000 clones, 75% detected once. Material for sequencing was PBMCs. These receptors were collected from a male donor in good health and CMV-seropositive. Each CDR3 is given with its conserved first and last residue. D genes are given only for firm matches. Not every row has a clone size; where given, it reads once, few, many or a size class.

TRBD1 | TRBJ2-2 | TRBV19 | - | TGTGCCAGTAGTATAAGAGGGACAGTAAACACCGGGGAGCTGTTTTTT | CASSIRGTVNTGELFF
TRBD2 | TRBJ2-3 | TRBV14 | few | TGTGCCAGCAAAGGACTAGCGGGAACAGATACGCAGTATTTT | CASKGLAGTDTQYF
TRBD1 | TRBJ1-5 | TRBV6-5 | - | TGTGCCAGCAGGTCAGACAGGGCCGGTCAGCCCCAGAATTTT | CASRSDRAGQPQNF
- | TRBJ2-3 | TRBV6-4 | - | TGTGCCAGCAGCCAAGCGGGCCTCACAGATACGCAGTATTTT | CASSQAGLTDTQYF
- | TRBJ2-2 | TRBV4-1 | - | TGCGCCAGCAGAGGGGGGTTGGACAGGTCGAACACCGGGGAGCTGTTTTTT | CASRGGLDRSNTGELFF
- | TRBJ2-5 | TRBV7-8 | - | TGTGCCAGCAGCGCGCTGGGGACTTTGGAGACCCAGTACTTC | CASSALGTLETQYF
TRBD1 | TRBJ1-1 | TRBV4-1 | - | TGCGCCAGCAGCCCGGGACAGTTGGGGACTGAAGCTTTCTTT | CASSPGQLGTEAFF
TRBD2 | TRBJ2-7 | TRBV28 | - | TGTGCCAGCGGATTTTTGGGGACTAGCTCCTACGAGCAGTACTTC | CASGFLGTSSYEQYF
- | TRBJ2-4 | TRBV5-4 | - | TGTGCCAGCCGAGACAGTCGGAGGGGCAAAAACATTCAGTACTTC | CASRDSRRGKNIQYF
TRBD1 | TRBJ2-2 | TRBV30 | - | TGTGCCTCCAGGGACAGAAGGGCCGGGGAGCTGTTTTTT | CASRDRRAGELFF
TRBD2 | TRBJ2-2 | TRBV6-6 | - | TGTGCCAGCAGAATGACTAGCGGGACCACCGGGGAGCTGTTTTTT | CASRMTSGTTGELFF
TRBD2 | TRBJ2-7 | TRBV14 | once | TGTGCCAGCAGTCCAGGACTAGCGGGGTTCGGCGAGCAGTACTTC | CASSPGLAGFGEQYF
- | TRBJ2-2 | TRBV5-8 | - | TGTGCCAGCAGCTTATCCCTGAAGGGGTTTAACGGGGAGCTGTTTTTT | CASSLSLKGFNGELFF
- | TRBJ1-1 | TRBV28 | few | TGTGCCAGCAGTTTGTCAGGGCTCATGAACACTGAAGCTTTCTTT | CASSLSGLMNTEAFF
TRBD2 | TRBJ2-2 | TRBV12-5 | - | TGTGCTAGTGGTTTGGGTAGCGGGAGCCTGAACACCGGGGAGCTGTTTTTT | CASGLGSGSLNTGELFF
- | TRBJ1-3 | TRBV29-1 | - | TGCAGCGTTGCGGACAGCTCTGGAAACACCATATATTTT | CSVADSSGNTIYF
TRBD1 | TRBJ1-4 | TRBV7-2 | - | TGTGCCAGCAGCCGGACAGGGTCAGGTGAAAAACTGTTTTTT | CASSRTGSGEKLFF